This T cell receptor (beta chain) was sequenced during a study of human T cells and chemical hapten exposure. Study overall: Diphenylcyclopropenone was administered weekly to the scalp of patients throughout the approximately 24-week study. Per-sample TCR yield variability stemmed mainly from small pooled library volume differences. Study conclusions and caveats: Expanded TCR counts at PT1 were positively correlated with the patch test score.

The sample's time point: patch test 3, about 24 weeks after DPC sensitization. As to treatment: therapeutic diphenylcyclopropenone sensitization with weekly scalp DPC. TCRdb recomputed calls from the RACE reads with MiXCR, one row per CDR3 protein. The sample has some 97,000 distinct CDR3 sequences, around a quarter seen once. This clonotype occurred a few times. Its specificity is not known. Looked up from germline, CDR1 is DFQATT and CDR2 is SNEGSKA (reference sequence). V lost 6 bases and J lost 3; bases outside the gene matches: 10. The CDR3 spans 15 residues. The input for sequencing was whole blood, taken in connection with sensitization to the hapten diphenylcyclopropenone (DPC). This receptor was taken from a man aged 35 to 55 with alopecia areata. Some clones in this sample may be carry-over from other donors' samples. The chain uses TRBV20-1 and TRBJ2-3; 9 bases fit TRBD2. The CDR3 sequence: CSADLRSGRTDTQYF. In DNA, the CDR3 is TGCAGTGCCGATCTTCGGAGCGGGAGGACAGATACGCAGTATTTT.